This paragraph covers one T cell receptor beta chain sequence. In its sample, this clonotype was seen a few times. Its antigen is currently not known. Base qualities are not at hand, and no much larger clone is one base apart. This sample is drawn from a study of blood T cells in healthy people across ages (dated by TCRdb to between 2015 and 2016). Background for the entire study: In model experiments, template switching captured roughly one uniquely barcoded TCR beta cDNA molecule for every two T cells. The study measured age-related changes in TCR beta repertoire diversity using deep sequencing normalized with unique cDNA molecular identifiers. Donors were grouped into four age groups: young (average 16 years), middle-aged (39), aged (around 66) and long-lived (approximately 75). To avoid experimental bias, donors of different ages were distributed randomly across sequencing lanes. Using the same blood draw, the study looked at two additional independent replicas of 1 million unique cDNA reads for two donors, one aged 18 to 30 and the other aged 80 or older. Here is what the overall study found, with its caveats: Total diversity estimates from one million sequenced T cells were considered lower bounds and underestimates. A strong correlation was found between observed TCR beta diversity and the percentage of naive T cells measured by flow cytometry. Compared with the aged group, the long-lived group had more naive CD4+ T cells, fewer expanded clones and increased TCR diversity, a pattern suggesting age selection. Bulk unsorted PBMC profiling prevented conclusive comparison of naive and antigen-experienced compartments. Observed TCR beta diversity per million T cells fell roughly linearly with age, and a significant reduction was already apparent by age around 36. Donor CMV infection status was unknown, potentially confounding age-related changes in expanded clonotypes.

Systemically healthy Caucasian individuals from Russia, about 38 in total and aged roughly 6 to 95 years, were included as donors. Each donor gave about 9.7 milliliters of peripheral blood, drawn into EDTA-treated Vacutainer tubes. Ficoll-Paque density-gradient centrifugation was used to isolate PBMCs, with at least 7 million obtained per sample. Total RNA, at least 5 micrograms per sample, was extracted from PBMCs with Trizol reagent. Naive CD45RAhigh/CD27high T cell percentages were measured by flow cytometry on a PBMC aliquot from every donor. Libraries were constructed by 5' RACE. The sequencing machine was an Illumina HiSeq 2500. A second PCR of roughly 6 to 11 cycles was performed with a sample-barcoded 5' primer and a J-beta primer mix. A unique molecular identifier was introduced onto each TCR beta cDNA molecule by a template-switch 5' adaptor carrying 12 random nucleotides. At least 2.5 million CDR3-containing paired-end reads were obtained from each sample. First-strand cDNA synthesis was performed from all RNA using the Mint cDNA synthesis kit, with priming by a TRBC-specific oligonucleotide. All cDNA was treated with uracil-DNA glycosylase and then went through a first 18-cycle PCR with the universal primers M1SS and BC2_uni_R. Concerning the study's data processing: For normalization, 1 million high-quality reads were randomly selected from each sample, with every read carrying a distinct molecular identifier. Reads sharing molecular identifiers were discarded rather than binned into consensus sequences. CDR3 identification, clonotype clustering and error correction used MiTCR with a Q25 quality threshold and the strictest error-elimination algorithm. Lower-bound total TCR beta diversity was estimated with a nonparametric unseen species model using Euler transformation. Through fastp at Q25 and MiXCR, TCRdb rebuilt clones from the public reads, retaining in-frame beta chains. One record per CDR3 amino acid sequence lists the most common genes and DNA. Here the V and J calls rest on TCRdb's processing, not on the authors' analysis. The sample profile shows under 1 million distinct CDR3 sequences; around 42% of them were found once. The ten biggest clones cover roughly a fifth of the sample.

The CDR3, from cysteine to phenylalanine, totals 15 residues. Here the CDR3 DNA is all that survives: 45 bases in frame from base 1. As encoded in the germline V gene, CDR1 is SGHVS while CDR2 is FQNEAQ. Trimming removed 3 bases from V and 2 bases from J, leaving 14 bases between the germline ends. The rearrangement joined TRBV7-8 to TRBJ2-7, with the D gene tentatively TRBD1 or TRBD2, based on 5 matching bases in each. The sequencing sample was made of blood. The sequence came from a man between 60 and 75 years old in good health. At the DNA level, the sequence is TGTGCCAGCAGCTTTGTAGGGACGGCGACCTACGAGCAGTACTTC. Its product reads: CASSFVGTATYEQYF.